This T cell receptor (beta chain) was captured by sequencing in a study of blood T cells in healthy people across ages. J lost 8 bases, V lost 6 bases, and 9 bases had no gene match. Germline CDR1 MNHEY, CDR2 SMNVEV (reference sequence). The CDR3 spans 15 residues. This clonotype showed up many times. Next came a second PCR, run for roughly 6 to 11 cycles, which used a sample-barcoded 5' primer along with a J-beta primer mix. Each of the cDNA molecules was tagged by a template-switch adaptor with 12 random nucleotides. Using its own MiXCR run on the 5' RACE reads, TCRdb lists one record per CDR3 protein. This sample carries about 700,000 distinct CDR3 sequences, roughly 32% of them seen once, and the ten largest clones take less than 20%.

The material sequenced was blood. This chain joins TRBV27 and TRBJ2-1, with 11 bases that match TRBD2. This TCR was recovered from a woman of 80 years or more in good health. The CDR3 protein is CASSSPSGGNYEQFF. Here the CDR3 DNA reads TGTGCCAGCAGCTCCCCTAGCGGGGGGAACTATGAGCAGTTCTTC.